This T cell receptor (beta chain) was retrieved from a study of T cells in Graves' hyperthyroidism and ophthalmopathy. Broader study findings: Ophthalmopathy got predicted by the model a median approximately 6.4 months before its onset.

Germline-derived CDR1 and CDR2 are SGHAT and FQNNGV. This CDR3 comprises 16 residues. These patients, aged 18 to 65, had recently diagnosed hyperthyroidism lasting under 2 months. TCR beta CDR3 regions were amplified from RNA transcripts. The TCR CDR3 first-round RT-PCR relied on the HTBI primer set. In TCRdb, the multiplex PCR reads were re-called with MiXCR into one record per CDR3 protein. The data show some 800,000 distinct CDR3 sequences, with about 38% seen just once and approximately 10% held by the top ten. In regard to this clonotype: No antigen is known for it. Germline is not matched at one junction end, which may reflect a read error.

The chain combines TRBV11-2 with TRBJ1-6, with D possibly being TRBD1 (5 bases). This sequence was found in a man in his late teens or twenties with Graves' hyperthyroidism. Sequencing was done on a sample of blood. CDR3 region: CASSQEEGDWNSPLHF. For the CDR3, the DNA is TGCGCCAGCAGCCAAGAGGAAGGGGATTGGAATTCACCCCTCCACTTT. The whole variable domain, filled in from reference TRBV11-2 and TRBJ1-6, reads EAGVAQSPRYKIIEKRQSVAFWCNPISGHATLYWYQQILGQGPKLLIQFQNNGVVDDSQLPKDRFSAERLKGVDSTLKIQPAKLEDSAVYLCASSQEEGDWNSPLHFGNGTRLTVT.